One sample yielded the 16 T cell receptor beta chains listed below, sequenced in a study of beta chain features in type 1 diabetes. Their antigens are not known. The entirety of the isolated RNA underwent reverse transcription, so expressed TCRB transcripts were sequenced. The method was immunoSEQ multiplex PCR; TCRdb's version includes in-frame clones alone and lacks a portion of them. The sample records some 190,000 clones, around 7.9% being singletons. General observations from the study: Within each of all four CD4+ subsets, Type 1 diabetes patients had TCRB CDR3s that were moderately but significantly shorter.

The sequenced material came from central memory CD4+ T cells from blood. The receptors originated from a man between 18 and 29 years old with type 1 diabetes.

This CDR3 is CSVEYMGSRRGGYTF. In nucleotides, the CDR3 is TGCAGCGTTGAGTATATGGGGTCTAGGAGAGGGGGCTACACCTTC. The genes are TRBV29-1 and TRBJ1-2; D unclear. CDR3 length: 15 amino acids. Trimming pared 3 bases from V and 8 bases from J, leaving 22 bases between. Germline CDR1 and CDR2: SQVTM and ANQGSEA.

The chain links TRBV28 to TRBJ2-5; tentatively, D is TRBD2 (5 bases). V was pared by 2 bases and J by 10 bases, with 11 bases between. The CDR3 spans 12 residues. Germline lookup yields CDR1 MDHEN and CDR2 SYDVKM. The CDR3 reads CASSLEGRDQYF. As DNA, the CDR3 is TGTGCCAGCAGTTTAGAGGGAAGAGACCAGTACTTC.

This clone came up many times. The chain links TRBV27 to TRBJ2-5; 8 nucleotides align to TRBD2. Germline CDR1 MNHEY, CDR2 SMNVEV (reference sequence). V gave up 4 bases and J gave up 5 bases; unmatched junction bases: 9. This CDR3 comprises 15 residues. In nucleotides, the CDR3 is TGTGCCAGCAGTTACAGCGGGAGTACGTTTGAGACCCAGTACTTC. Its translation: CASSYSGSTFETQYF.

This clone was recorded a few times. The rearrangement uses TRBV5-8 and TRBJ2-3, with D perhaps matching TRBD2 (6 bases). The CDR3 spans 14 residues. In germline, CDR1 is SGHTS, CDR2 YDEGEE. V was trimmed by 8 bases and J by 1 base, leaving 14 bases between them. CDR3 coding DNA: TGTGCCAGAGGAAGGAGGGTTGGCACAGATACGCAGTATTTT. Translating it yields CARGRRVGTDTQYF.

The chain combines TRBV6-5 with TRBJ1-6, with D tentatively TRBD1 (6 bases). Trimming cost V 2 bases and J 10 bases, with 15 bases left between them. Per germline, CDR1 MNHEY and CDR2 SVGAGI. The CDR3 has 15 residues. The CDR3 reads CASSYQSGVRSPLHF. CDR3 nucleotide sequence: TGTGCCAGCAGTTACCAATCAGGGGTACGGTCACCCCTCCACTTT.

The rearrangement links TRBV2 to TRBJ1-5; no clear D gene. V shed 5 bases and J shed 4 bases, with 6 bases lying between them. CDR1 and CDR2 from the germline V gene are SNHLY and FYNNEI. This CDR3 has 12 amino acids. This CDR3 is CASSSANQPQHF. The CDR3 nucleotides are TGTGCCAGCAGTTCAGCGAATCAGCCCCAGCATTTT.

The chain employs TRBV4-2 and TRBJ2-5; the D gene is possibly TRBD2 (6 bases). In germline, CDR1 is LGHNA, CDR2 YNFKEQ. Trimming took off 5 bases at V and 5 bases at J, with 15 bases between the two ends. CDR3 length: 14 residues. CDR3 amino acids: CASSLGGGTETQYF. CDR3 DNA: TGTGCCAGCAGCTTGGGTGGAGGGACGGAGACCCAGTACTTC.

This clone has just a few counts. The genes are TRBV19 and TRBJ2-5; possible D gene TRBD2, 6 bases. Per the germline V gene, CDR1 is LNHDA and CDR2 is SQIVND (reference sequence). Trimming removed 1 base from V and 2 bases from J, with 11 bases in between. The CDR3 spans 15 residues. DNA for the CDR3: TGTGCCAGTAGTATAGTAGCGGACCGGCAAGAGACCCAGTACTTC. This translates into CASSIVADRQETQYF. Full variable domain (outside the CDR3, taken from reference TRBV19 and TRBJ2-5): DGGITQSPKYLFRKEGQNVTLSCEQNLNHDAMYWYRQDPGQGLRLIYYSQIVNDFQKGDIAEGYSVSREKKESFPLTVTSAQKNPTAFYLCASSIVADRQETQYFGPGTRLLVL.

This clone occurred a few times. This sequence joins TRBV6-5 and TRBJ2-5; TRBD1 matches at 8 bases. The germline V gene has CDR1 MNHEY and CDR2 SVGAGI. J lost 5 bases, V lost 5 bases, and 1 base had no gene match. CDR3 length: 12 amino acids. The CDR3 loop reads CASSRTGETQYF. For the CDR3, the DNA is TGTGCCAGCAGTCGGACAGGGGAGACCCAGTACTTC.

This clone showed up just once. The rearrangement joins TRBV11-2 to TRBJ2-5; TRBD2 matches at 7 bases. Unmatched junction bases numbered 7, after V lost 5 bases and J lost 4 bases. This CDR3 region has 14 residues. Germline V gives CDR1 SGHAT, CDR2 FQNNGV. CDR3 sequence reads: CASSVVSSGETQYF. DNA of the CDR3: TGTGCCAGCAGCGTAGTATCTAGCGGAGAGACCCAGTACTTC.

The chain recombines TRBV11-3 with TRBJ2-5, with TRBD2 as a possible D gene (6 bases). The CDR3 extends over 13 amino acids. Germline CDR1 reads SGHNT; CDR2 reads YENEEA. Between the trimmed V and J ends, which lost 4 bases and 4 bases, there was a span of 10 bases. In nucleotides, the CDR3 is TGTGCCAGCAGCTCGGACGGGGGAGAGACCCAGTACTTC. Encoded protein: CASSSDGGETQYF.

This sequence joins TRBV19 and TRBJ2-7; D is perhaps TRBD1 (5 bases). V lost 1 base and J lost 2, with 9 bases in between. This CDR3 contains 14 residues. CDR1 is LNHDA and CDR2 is SQIVND in the germline V gene (reference sequence). The CDR3 sequence is CASSIVDSAYEQYF. Written as DNA, the CDR3 is TGTGCCAGTAGTATAGTCGACAGCGCCTACGAGCAGTACTTC.

There are a few counts of this clone. The gene calls are TRBV7-2 and TRBJ2-1; 7 bases line up with TRBD1. The length of the CDR3 is 13 residues. V was pared by 5 bases and J by 6 bases, with 4 bases of the junction left unmatched. Germline CDR1 SGHTA, CDR2 FQGNSA. Here the CDR3 DNA reads TGTGCCAGCAGCCTGGACAGGCTCAATGAGCAGTTCTTC. This codes for CASSLDRLNEQFF. Filled out from reference TRBV7-2 and TRBJ2-1, the complete variable domain reads GAGVSQSPSNKVTEKGKDVELRCDPISGHTALYWYRQSLGQGLEFLIYFQGNSAPDKSGLPSDRFSAERTGGSVSTLTIQRTQQEDSAVYLCASSLDRLNEQFFGPGTRLTVL.

The chain links TRBV10-3 to TRBJ2-7; tentatively, D is TRBD2 (8 bases). The V end was cut by 5 bases, the J end by 5 bases, with 28 bases between. The germline CDR1 and CDR2 sequences are ENHRY and SYGVKD. CDR3 length: 18 residues. CDR3 sequence: CAISPDTGVAGSRNEQYF. The CDR3 coding sequence is TGTGCCATCAGTCCGGACACAGGGGTAGCGGGGAGCAGGAACGAGCAGTACTTC.

This chain joins TRBV5-1 and TRBJ1-2; TRBD1 might be the D (6 bases). CDR3 length: 15 residues. V shed 1 base and J shed 8 bases, with 18 bases lying between them. Germline V gene lookup returns CDR1 SGHRS and CDR2 YFSETQ. The CDR3 loop reads CASSLLAGAQRGYTF. In nucleotides, the CDR3 is TGCGCCAGCAGCTTGTTGGCAGGGGCCCAGCGAGGCTACACCTTC.

This chain uses TRBV6-6 with TRBJ1-3; D gene unclear. The V and J ends lost 2 bases and 0 bases respectively, with 8 bases between them. CDR3 length equals 15 residues. Looked up from germline, CDR1 is MNHNY and CDR2 is SVGAGI (reference sequence). CDR3 amino acids: CASSYQVSSGNTIYF. The CDR3 DNA is TGTGCCAGCAGTTACCAGGTTTCCTCTGGAAACACCATATATTTT.